This TCR beta chain originates from a study of cytomegalovirus exposure and HLA in healthy donors. The PCR made use of 60 Vbeta and 13 Jbeta primers. Sequenced by immunoSEQ multiplex PCR; TCRdb stores in-frame clones only, minus some. The sample has some 84,000 clones, over 75% seen once; the top ten hold roughly 2.5%. This clone was observed a single time. The trim removed 5 bases at V and 2 bases at J, leaving 4 bases unmatched. The CDR3 covers 15 residues. Germline-derived CDR1 and CDR2 are SEHNR and FQNEAQ (reference sequence). The sequenced sample was PBMCs. The chain is built from TRBV7-9 and TRBJ2-1, with 9 bases fitting TRBD2. The receptor comes from a male donor in good health and CMV-seropositive. CDR3 sequence (DNA): TGTGCCAGCAGCCTGCGGGAGGGTCCCTACAATGAGCAGTTCTTC. Protein sequence: CASSLREGPYNEQFF.